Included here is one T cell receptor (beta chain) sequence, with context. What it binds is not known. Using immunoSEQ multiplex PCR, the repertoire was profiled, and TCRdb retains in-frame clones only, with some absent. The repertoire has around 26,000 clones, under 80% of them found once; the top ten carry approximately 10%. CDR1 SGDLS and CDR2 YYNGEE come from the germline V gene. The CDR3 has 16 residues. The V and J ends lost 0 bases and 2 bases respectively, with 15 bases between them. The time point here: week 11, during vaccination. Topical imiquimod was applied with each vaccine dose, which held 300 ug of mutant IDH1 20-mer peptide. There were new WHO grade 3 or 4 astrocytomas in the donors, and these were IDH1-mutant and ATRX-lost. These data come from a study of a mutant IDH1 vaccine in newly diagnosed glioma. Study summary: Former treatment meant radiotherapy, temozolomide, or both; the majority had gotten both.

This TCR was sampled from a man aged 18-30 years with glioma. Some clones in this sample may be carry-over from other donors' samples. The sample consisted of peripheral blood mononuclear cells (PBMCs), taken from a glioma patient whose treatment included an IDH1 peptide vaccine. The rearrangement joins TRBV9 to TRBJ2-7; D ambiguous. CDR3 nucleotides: TGTGCCAGCAGCGTAGGGGTGGGCACTACCACCTACGAGCAGTACTTC. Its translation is CASSVGVGTTTYEQYF.